The 18 T cell receptor beta chains below were found in one sample sequenced in a study of blood T cell repertoires in COVID-19. Data came from immunoSEQ multiplex PCR; TCRdb stores just in-frame clones and leaves some out. The table lists over 120,000 clones, about four fifths of them singletons. The sequenced sample was peripheral blood. These receptors originate from a human donor in a cohort sampled during active COVID-19.

The chain is built from TRBV7-3 and TRBJ1-1; no clear D. CDR1 is SGHTA and CDR2 is FQGTGA in the germline V gene. The CDR3 loop spans 13 amino acids. V lost 4 bases to trimming and J lost 1 base, with 7 bases between them. CDR3 sequence: CASSSTQNTEAFF. CDR3 nucleotide sequence: TGTGCCAGCAGCTCGACTCAGAACACTGAAGCTTTCTTT.

In its sample, this clone was seen once. This chain joins TRBV7-3 and TRBJ2-3; a weak D match, TRBD2 (5 bases). V lost 4 bases and J 2 bases, leaving 16 bases between the germline ends. The CDR3 is 16 residues long. Per germline, CDR1 SGHTA and CDR2 FQGTGA. The DNA for the CDR3 is TGTGCCAGCAGCTCCCAAGGACTTGGCATCACAGATACGCAGTATTTT. Protein sequence: CASSSQGLGITDTQYF.

The chain carries TRBV5-1 and TRBJ2-6, with 7 nucleotides matching TRBD1. Trimming at V came to 7 bases and at J to 2 bases, leaving 15 bases not matched to a gene. CDR1 SGHRS and CDR2 YFSETQ come from the germline V gene. This CDR3 has 18 amino acids. The CDR3 loop is CASRIPYTDRAGANVLTF. The CDR3 DNA is TGCGCCAGCCGCATCCCATATACAGACAGGGCTGGGGCCAACGTCCTGACTTTC. Full variable domain (outside the CDR3, taken from reference TRBV5-1 and TRBJ2-6): KAGVTQTPRYLIKTRGQQVTLSCSPISGHRSVSWYQQTPGQGLQFLFEYFSETQRNKGNFPGRFSGRQFSNSRSEMNVSTLELGDSALYLCASRIPYTDRAGANVLTFGAGSRLTVL.

The chain has TRBV6-5 and TRBJ1-5; the D gene is possibly TRBD1 (6 bases). The CDR3 consists of 14 residues. V was trimmed by 6 bases and J by 4 bases, leaving 13 bases between them. Germline V gene data show CDR1 as MNHEY and CDR2 as SVGAGI. CDR3: CASRGTRGNQPQHF. Here the CDR3 DNA reads TGTGCCAGCAGGGGGACAAGGGGGAATCAGCCCCAGCATTTT.

The CDR3 DNA is TGTGCCAGCAGCGTAGACGGGGGCTCCTACAATGAGCAGTTCTTC. This translates into CASSVDGGSYNEQFF. The genes are TRBV9 and TRBJ2-1; the D gene is possibly TRBD2 (6 bases). Trimming cost V 0 bases and J 0 bases, with 7 bases left between them. Germline-derived CDR1 and CDR2 are SGDLS and YYNGEE. This CDR3 contains 15 residues.

The CDR3 DNA sequence: TGTGCCAGCAGCCAAGCGGCGACTGGGGCCAACGTCCTGACTTTC. As protein: CASSQAATGANVLTF. The chain links TRBV7-9 to TRBJ2-6, with D perhaps matching TRBD2 (5 bases). The V end lost 5 bases, the J end lost 2 bases, and 10 bases lay between the germline ends. Germline V gene lookup returns CDR1 SEHNR and CDR2 FQNEAQ (reference sequence). The CDR3 has 15 amino acids.

This sequence joins TRBV19 and TRBJ2-7; 7 bases fit TRBD1. The V and J ends lost 9 bases and 0 bases, in that order; junction bases with no gene match: 11. Germline CDR1 reads LNHDA; CDR2 reads SQIVND (reference sequence). There are 15 residues in the CDR3. As DNA, the CDR3 is TGTGCCAGCAATAGTGGACAGGCGCCCTCCTACGAGCAGTACTTC. This gives the protein CASNSGQAPSYEQYF.

The chain carries TRBV6-1 and TRBJ2-1; 11 nucleotides agree with TRBD1. J gave up 7 bases and V 0 bases, and 17 bases lay outside the gene matches. This CDR3 has 20 residues. Germline V gene lookup returns CDR1 MNHNS and CDR2 SASEGT. CDR3 loop: CASSEARWGLGTGGGNEQFF. The CDR3 bases are TGTGCCAGCAGTGAAGCCCGCTGGGGTTTAGGGACAGGGGGAGGAAATGAGCAGTTCTTC.

V is TRBV7-3 and J is TRBJ2-7; 11 bases are shared with TRBD2. The J segment lost 1 base and the V segment lost 0 bases, leaving 8 bases of the junction unmatched. The germline CDR1 and CDR2 sequences are SGHTA and FQGTGA. The CDR3 runs 18 residues. The CDR3 loop is CASSLTSSGTSGSYEQYF. CDR3 in DNA: TGTGCCAGCAGCTTAACGTCGTCAGGGACTAGCGGATCCTACGAGCAGTACTTC.

Only a few counts were recorded for this clone. The rearrangement uses TRBV7-3 and TRBJ2-6, with TRBD1 identical over 9 bases. Germline values: CDR1 SGHTA, CDR2 FQGTGA. The CDR3 loop spans 20 amino acids. The junction had 10 bases not matched to a gene; V was cut back by 1 base and J by 0 bases. The CDR3 region is CASSLMPGTGFRSGANVLTF. DNA of the CDR3: TGTGCCAGCAGCTTAATGCCTGGGACAGGGTTCCGCTCTGGGGCCAACGTCCTGACTTTC.

This clone appeared once. The chain links TRBV19 to TRBJ2-5; D ambiguous. Trimming stripped 4 bases from V and 3 bases from J, with 15 bases between. Germline assignment: CDR1 LNHDA and CDR2 SQIVND (reference sequence). The CDR3 runs 15 residues. CDR3 sequence: CASSTRTHSEETQYF. The CDR3 DNA follows: TGTGCCAGTAGTACCCGCACTCACTCGGAAGAGACCCAGTACTTC.

This clone appeared a single time. This rearrangement joins TRBV7-2 to TRBJ2-7, with TRBD2 as a possible D gene (6 bases). Germline lookup yields CDR1 SGHTA and CDR2 FQGNSA. The CDR3 covers 15 residues. V lost 2 bases, J lost 2 bases, and 13 bases lay in between. The CDR3 loop is CASSLSGDPTYEQYF. The CDR3 coding sequence is TGTGCCAGCAGCTTATCGGGGGACCCGACCTACGAGCAGTACTTC.

The chain has TRBV19 and TRBJ1-4; D is possibly TRBD1 (6 bases). The germline V gene has CDR1 LNHDA and CDR2 SQIVND (reference sequence). There are 17 residues in the CDR3. Deletions cut 4 bases from V and 5 bases from J, with 20 bases between. The CDR3 nucleotides read TGTGCCAGTAGTACAAGAAAGTTACAGGGCCCGAATGAAAAACTGTTTTTT. Amino acid sequence: CASSTRKLQGPNEKLFF.

This clone was picked up a small number of times. The chain links TRBV28 to TRBJ2-5, with 9 nucleotides matching TRBD1. Trimming at V came to 4 bases and at J to 2 bases, leaving 8 bases not matched to a gene. The CDR3 loop spans 16 amino acids. Germline-derived CDR1 and CDR2 are MDHEN and SYDVKM. The CDR3 spells CASSSPYGTGQETQYF. The CDR3 coding sequence is TGTGCCAGCAGTTCACCATATGGGACAGGGCAAGAGACCCAGTACTTC.

This chain joins TRBV11-2 and TRBJ2-7; 9 bases match TRBD1. Germline V lookup: CDR1 SGHAT, CDR2 FQNNGV. V shed 5 bases, J shed 2 bases, and the junction held 7 bases outside the gene matches. This CDR3 region has 15 residues. The CDR3 region is CASSPPGTGTYEQYF. In DNA, the CDR3 is TGTGCCAGCAGCCCTCCTGGGACAGGGACCTACGAGCAGTACTTC.

This chain connects TRBV7-9 to TRBJ2-5, with 7 bases identical to TRBD1. The germline gives CDR1 SEHNR, CDR2 FQNEAQ (reference sequence). This CDR3 is 14 amino acids long. J gave up 1 base and V 5 bases, and 4 bases lay outside the gene matches. CDR3 DNA: TGTGCCAGCAGCCAGAGGGGGCTCCAAGAGACCCAGTACTTC. Translated, it gives CASSQRGLQETQYF.

The gene calls are TRBV5-4 and TRBJ2-2, with 8 bases that match TRBD1. The CDR3 contains 16 residues. V lost 4 bases, J lost 2 bases, and 7 bases stayed unmatched. Germline loops: CDR1 SGHNT, CDR2 YYREEE (reference sequence). CDR3 residues: CASSLRTGPNTGELFF. CDR3 nucleotide sequence: TGTGCCAGCAGCCTAAGGACAGGGCCCAACACCGGGGAGCTGTTTTTT.

Remarks on this clone: At one boundary the junction diverges from the germline segment, which might be a read error. This sequence joins TRBV28 and TRBJ2-7, with 8 bases lining up with TRBD2. The CDR3 loop spans 15 amino acids. Per the germline V gene, CDR1 is MDHEN and CDR2 is SYDVKM. CDR3 sequence reads: CASSLWNGGAYEQYF. The CDR3 DNA follows: TGTGCCAGCAGCTTATGGAACGGGGGGGCCTACGAGCAGTACTTC.